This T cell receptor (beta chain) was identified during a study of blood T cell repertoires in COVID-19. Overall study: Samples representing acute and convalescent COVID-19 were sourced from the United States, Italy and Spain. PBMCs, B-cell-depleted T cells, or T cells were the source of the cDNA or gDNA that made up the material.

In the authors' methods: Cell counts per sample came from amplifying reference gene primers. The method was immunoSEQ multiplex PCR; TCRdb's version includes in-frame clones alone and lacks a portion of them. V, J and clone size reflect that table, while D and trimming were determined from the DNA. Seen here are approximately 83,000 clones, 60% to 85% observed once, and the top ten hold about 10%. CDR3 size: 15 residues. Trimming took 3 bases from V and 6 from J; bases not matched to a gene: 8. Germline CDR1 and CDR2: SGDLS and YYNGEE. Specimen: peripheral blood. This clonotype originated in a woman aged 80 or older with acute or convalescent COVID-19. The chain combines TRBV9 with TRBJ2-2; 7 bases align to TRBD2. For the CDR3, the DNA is TGTGCCAGCAGCGGGGGAGGGCGAAATCCCGGGGAGCTGTTTTTT. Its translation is CASSGGGRNPGELFF.